The present entry profiles one TCR beta chain with its context. TCRdb reprocessed the 5' RACE reads, with one entry per CDR3 protein and no DNA. The table gives fewer than 400,000 distinct CDR3 sequences; the top ten clones make up 5.2% of it. Looked up from germline, CDR1 is DFQATT and CDR2 is SNEGSKA (reference sequence). This CDR3 comprises 14 residues. The data derive from a study of T cells expressing NK-cell markers. Overall study context: Sorted T-cell subsets CD3+CD56+NKG2C+, CD3+CD56+NKG2C- and CD3+CD56-NKG2C+ were TCR beta-sequenced.

The source material was blood T cells: a sorted CD56 or NKG2C T cell subset, CD4+ or CD8+ T cells, or bulk PBMC T cells (not recorded which). This TCR came from a man aged 18-69 years in good health. V gene TRBV20-1 combines with J gene TRBJ2-5. CDR3 protein: CSASLRSTQETQYF.